This TCR beta chain originates from a study of blood T cells in healthy people across ages. A J-beta primer mix and a sample-barcoded 5' primer were used in a second PCR of about 7 to 12 cycles. TCRdb reprocessed the 5' RACE reads via MiXCR and lists one record per CDR3 protein. The sample includes 1.5 million to 2 million distinct CDR3 sequences, around 48% seen only once; the top ten take around 2.1%. Each sample provided at least 5 micrograms of extracted total RNA. J gave up 0 bases and V 2 bases, and 11 bases lay outside the gene matches. Looked up from germline, CDR1 is SGHTA and CDR2 is FQGNSA. The CDR3 has 18 residues.

The origin of this receptor is a middle-aged woman in good health. The sequencing input was blood. This chain joins TRBV7-2 and TRBJ2-5; the match to TRBD1 covers 8 bases. The CDR3: CASSLRAGGTAYQETQYF. CDR3 DNA: TGTGCCAGCAGCTTACGGGCAGGGGGCACCGCATACCAAGAGACCCAGTACTTC.